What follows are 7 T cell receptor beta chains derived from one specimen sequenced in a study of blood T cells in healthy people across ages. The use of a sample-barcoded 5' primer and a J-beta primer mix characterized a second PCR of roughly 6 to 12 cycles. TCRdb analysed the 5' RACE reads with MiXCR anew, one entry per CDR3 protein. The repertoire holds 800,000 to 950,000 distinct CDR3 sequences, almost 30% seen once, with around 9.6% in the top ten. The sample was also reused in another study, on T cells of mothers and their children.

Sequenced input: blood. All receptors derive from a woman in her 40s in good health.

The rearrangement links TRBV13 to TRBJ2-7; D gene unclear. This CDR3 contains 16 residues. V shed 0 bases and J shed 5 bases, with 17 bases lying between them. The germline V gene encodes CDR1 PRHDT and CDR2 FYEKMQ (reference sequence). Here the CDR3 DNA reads TGTGCCAGCAGCTTAGGCCGGAGATTGAAGATTGACGAGCAGTACTTC. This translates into CASSLGRRLKIDEQYF.

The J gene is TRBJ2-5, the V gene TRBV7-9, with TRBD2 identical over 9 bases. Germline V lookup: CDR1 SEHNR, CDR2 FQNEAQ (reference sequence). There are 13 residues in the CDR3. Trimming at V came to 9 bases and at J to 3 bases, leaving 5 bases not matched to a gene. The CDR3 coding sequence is TGTGCCAGTACGGGACTAGCCAAAGAGACCCAGTACTTC. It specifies CASTGLAKETQYF.

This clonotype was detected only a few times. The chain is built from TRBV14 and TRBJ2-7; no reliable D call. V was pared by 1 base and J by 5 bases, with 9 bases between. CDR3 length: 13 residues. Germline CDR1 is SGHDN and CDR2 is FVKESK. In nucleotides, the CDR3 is TGTGCCAGCAGCCAAGTGGGATGGGACGAGCAGTACTTC. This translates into CASSQVGWDEQYF.

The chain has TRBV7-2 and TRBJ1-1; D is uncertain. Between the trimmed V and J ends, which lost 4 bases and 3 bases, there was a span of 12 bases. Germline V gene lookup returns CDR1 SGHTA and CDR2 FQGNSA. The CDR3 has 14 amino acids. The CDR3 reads CASSSPEVDTEAFF. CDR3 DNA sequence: TGTGCCAGCAGCTCACCGGAGGTGGACACTGAAGCTTTCTTT.

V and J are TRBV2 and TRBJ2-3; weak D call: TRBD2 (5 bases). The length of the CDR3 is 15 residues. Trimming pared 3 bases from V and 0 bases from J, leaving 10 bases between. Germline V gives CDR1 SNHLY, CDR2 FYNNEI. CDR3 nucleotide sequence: TGTGCCAGCAGTGAGGAAGCGGACAGCACAGATACGCAGTATTTT. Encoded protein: CASSEEADSTDTQYF.

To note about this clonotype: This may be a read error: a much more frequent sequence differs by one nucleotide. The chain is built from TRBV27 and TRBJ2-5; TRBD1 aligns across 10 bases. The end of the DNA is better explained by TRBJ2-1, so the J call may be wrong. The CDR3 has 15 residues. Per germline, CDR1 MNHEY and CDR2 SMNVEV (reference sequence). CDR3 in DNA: TGTGCCAGCAGTTTAATGGGACAGGGGCCTTACGAGCAGTTCTTC. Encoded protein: CASSLMGQGPYEQFF.

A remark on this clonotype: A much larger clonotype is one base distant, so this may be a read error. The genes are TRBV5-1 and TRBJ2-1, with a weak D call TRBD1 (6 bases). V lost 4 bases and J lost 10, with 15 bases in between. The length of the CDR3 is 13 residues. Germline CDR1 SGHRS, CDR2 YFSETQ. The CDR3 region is CASSRDTAYEQFF. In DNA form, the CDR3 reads TGCGCCAGCAGCAGGGACACCGCCTACGAGCAGTTCTTC.